This entry describes one T cell receptor beta chain. Its specificity is not known. The data were obtained in a study of OX40 agonist ivuxolimab in advanced cancers. Study summary: Prior therapy, whether anti-PD-1, anti-PD-L1 or anti-CTLA-4, was allowed, and less than 45% had some.

Exclusion of a patient followed from autoimmune disease history or systemic immunosuppression. Study outcomes and limitations: Low normalized T-cell clonal expansion was also seen in some nonresponders. Dose levels from 0.1 to 3.0 mg/kg saw CD4+ and CD8+ blood T cells expand clonally by week 6.

TCRdb keeps only in-frame clones here, not all; method: immunoSEQ multiplex PCR. Here the sample spans 50,000 to 65,000 clones, around nine tenths being singletons. The sample here was CD4+ or CD8+ T cells sorted from blood, taken in a trial of the OX40 agonist ivuxolimab. This receptor was taken from an adult with an advanced solid tumor such as melanoma, head and neck, liver or kidney cancer.

Here the CDR3 reads CASSLADRGYEQYF. In nucleotides, the CDR3 is TGTGCCAGCAGCTTAGCCGACAGAGGATACGAGCAGTACTTC. This chain uses TRBV7-9 with TRBJ2-7, with D possibly matching TRBD1 (5 bases). Germline loops: CDR1 SEHNR, CDR2 FQNEAQ (reference sequence). V shed 0 bases and J shed 4 bases, with 10 bases lying between them. The CDR3 length is 14 residues.